These 5 T cell receptor beta chains came from one sample sequenced in a study of Ad26.COV2.S vaccination and SARS-CoV-2 variants. Some clones are missing from TCRdb's copy, which holds only in-frame ones; the method was immunoSEQ multiplex PCR. Of about 350,000 clones listed, about 87% are singletons. Treatment of the sample: around 19 received Ad26.COV2.S at low or high dose, single or two shots; roughly five received placebo; per-sample allocation not given. Sampling took place 63 days after the first vaccine or placebo injection. This specimen consisted of peripheral blood, obtained in a trial of Ad26.COV2.S vaccine versus placebo. These receptors were taken from a person aged 18 to 59 who received the Ad26.COV2.S COVID-19 vaccine or a placebo.

CDR3 in amino acids: CASGGGRTDTQYF. For the CDR3, the DNA is TGTGCTAGCGGTGGGGGCAGGACAGATACGCAGTATTTT. The chain is built from TRBV7-8 and TRBJ2-3; the D gene could be TRBD1 or TRBD2 (6 bases each). CDR3 size: 13 residues. Germline lookup yields CDR1 SGHVS and CDR2 FQNEAQ. Full variable domain (missing parts from reference TRBV7-8 and TRBJ2-3): GAGVSQSPRYKVAKRGQDVALRCDPISGHVSLFWYQQALGQGPEFLTYFQNEAQLDKSGLPSDRFFAERPEGSVSTLKIQRTQQEDSAVYLCASGGGRTDTQYFGPGTRLTVL.

This chain uses TRBV19 with TRBJ2-5; D is possibly TRBD2 (6 bases). CDR3 length: 15 amino acids. Per the germline V gene, CDR1 is LNHDA and CDR2 is SQIVND (reference sequence). The V gene lost 5 bases and the J gene lost 5 bases, with 18 bases spanning the gap. The CDR3 DNA reads as TGTGCCAGTAGTCCTCGCGGCGGGACGTATGAGACCCAGTACTTC. This gives the protein CASSPRGGTYETQYF.

CDR3 region: CASSQEVRAYGYTF. DNA of the CDR3: TGCGCCAGCAGCCAAGAAGTCCGGGCTTATGGCTACACCTTC. The rearrangement links TRBV4-1 to TRBJ1-2; no firm D call. Germline V gene data show CDR1 as MGHRA and CDR2 as YSYEKL. The CDR3 consists of 14 residues. V lost 0 bases, J lost 5 bases, and 10 bases lay in between.

The chain uses TRBV27 and TRBJ2-2; 7 bases map to TRBD1. Trimming took 6 bases from V and 6 from J; bases not matched to a gene: 10. The CDR3 runs 15 residues. Germline-derived CDR1 and CDR2 are MNHEY and SMNVEV (reference sequence). The CDR3 DNA reads TGTGCCAGCAGCTTACAGGGGCGAGTGCCCGGGGAGCTGTTTTTT. This translates into CASSLQGRVPGELFF.

The J gene is TRBJ2-5, the V gene TRBV3-1 (or the pseudogene TRBV3-2); D not certain. The V and J ends lost 2 bases and 5 bases respectively, with 12 bases between them. The CDR3 has 14 residues. Germline CDR1 LGHDT, CDR2 YNNKEL (reference sequence). The CDR3 coding sequence is TGTGCCAGCAGCCAATCAGGTCCGACGGAGACCCAGTACTTC. Its translation is CASSQSGPTETQYF.